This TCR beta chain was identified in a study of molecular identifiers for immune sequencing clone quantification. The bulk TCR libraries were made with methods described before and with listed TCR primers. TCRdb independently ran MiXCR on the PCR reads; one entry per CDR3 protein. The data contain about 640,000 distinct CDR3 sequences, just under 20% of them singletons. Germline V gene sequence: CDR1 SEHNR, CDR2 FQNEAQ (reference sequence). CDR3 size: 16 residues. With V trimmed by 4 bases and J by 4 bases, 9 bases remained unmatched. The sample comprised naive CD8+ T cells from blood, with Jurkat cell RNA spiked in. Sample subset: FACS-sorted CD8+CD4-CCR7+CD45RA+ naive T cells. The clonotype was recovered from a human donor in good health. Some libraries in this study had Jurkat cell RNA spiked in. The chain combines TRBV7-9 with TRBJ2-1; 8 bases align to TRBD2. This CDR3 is CASSSELAGLYNEQFF. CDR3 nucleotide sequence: TGTGCCAGCAGCTCGGAGCTAGCGGGTCTGTACAATGAGCAGTTCTTC.